The clone carrying this T cell receptor (beta chain) showed up many times. This sample stems from a study of low-dose radiotherapy and immunotherapy resistance in tumors. Time point here: before trial treatment. The CDR3 extends over 14 amino acids. The germline V and J ends were trimmed by 1 base and 3 bases, with 10 bases remaining between them. Germline CDR1 and CDR2: SNHLY and FYNNEI. cDNA synthesis used a TRAV/TRBV-specific primer set for both chains. The TCRs were subjected to amplification over approximately 18 PCR cycles employing a constant-region primer in conjunction with a V-primer adapter. Each CDR3 protein is one row after TCRdb ran MiXCR on the reads. The data hold about 39,000 distinct CDR3 sequences, with around a third observed a single time.

This chain connects TRBV2 to TRBJ2-7; tentative D call: TRBD2 (6 bases). The input for sequencing was PBMCs, taken before treatment. This clonotype originated in a male donor with gallbladder cancer. CDR3 region: CASSEGDFIYEQYF. The CDR3 DNA is TGTGCCAGCAGTGAAGGGGACTTTATCTACGAGCAGTACTTC.